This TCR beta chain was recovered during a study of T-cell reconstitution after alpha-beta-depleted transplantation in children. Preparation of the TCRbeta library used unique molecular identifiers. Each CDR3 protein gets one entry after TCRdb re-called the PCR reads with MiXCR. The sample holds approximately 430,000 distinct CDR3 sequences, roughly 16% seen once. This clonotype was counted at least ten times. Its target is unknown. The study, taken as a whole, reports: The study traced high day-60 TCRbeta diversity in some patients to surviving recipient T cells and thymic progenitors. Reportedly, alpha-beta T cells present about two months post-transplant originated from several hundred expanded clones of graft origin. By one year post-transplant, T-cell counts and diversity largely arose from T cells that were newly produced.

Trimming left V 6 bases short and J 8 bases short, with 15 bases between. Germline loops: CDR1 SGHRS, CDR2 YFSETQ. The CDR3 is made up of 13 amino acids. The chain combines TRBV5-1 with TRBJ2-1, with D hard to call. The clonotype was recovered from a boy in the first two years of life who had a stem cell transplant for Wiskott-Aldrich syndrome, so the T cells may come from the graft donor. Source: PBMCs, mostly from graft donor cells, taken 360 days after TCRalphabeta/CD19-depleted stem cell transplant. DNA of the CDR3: TGCGCCAGCAAGACCTCAACGTACCATGAGCAGTTCTTC. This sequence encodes CASKTSTYHEQFF.